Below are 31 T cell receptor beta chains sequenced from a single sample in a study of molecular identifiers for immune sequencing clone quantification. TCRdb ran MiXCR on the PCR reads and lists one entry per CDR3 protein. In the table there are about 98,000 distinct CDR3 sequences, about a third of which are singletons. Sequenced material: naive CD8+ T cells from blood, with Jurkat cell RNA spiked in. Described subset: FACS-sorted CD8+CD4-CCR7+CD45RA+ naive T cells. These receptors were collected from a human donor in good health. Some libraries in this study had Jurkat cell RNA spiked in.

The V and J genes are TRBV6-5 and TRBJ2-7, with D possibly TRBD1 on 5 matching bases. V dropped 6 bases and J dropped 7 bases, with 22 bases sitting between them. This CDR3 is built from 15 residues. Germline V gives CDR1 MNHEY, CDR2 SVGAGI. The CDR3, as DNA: TGTGCCAGCAGGGGGCAGACAGCCTCCCGTCAGGAGCAGTACTTC. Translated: CASRGQTASRQEQYF.

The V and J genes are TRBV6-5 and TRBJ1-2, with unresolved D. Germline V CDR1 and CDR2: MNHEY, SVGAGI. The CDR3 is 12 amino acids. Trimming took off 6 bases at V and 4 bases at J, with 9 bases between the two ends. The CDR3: CASRGRGYGYTF. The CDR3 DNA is TGTGCCAGCAGAGGACGGGGCTATGGCTACACCTTC.

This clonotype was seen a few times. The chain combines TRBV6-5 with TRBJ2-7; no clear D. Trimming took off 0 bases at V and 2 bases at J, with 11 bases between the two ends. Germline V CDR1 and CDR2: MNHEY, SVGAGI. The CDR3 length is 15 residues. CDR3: CASSYSGDRTYEQYF. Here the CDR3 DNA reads TGTGCCAGCAGTTACTCTGGCGACCGGACCTACGAGCAGTACTTC.

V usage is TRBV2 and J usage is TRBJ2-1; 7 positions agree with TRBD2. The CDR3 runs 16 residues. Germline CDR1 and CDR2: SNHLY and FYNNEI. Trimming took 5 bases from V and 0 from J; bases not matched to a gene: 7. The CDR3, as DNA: TGTGCCAGCAGTAATCTAGCGGCCGGCTCCTACAATGAGCAGTTCTTC. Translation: CASSNLAAGSYNEQFF.

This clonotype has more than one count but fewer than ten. The CDR3 spells CASSQDGGVYNEQFF. Written as DNA, the CDR3 is TGCGCCAGCAGCCAAGATGGGGGAGTCTACAATGAGCAGTTCTTC. The chain couples TRBV4-3 to TRBJ2-1, with D perhaps being TRBD1 or TRBD2 (5 bases each). Trimming cost V 0 bases and J 3 bases, with 9 bases left between them. The germline CDR1 and CDR2 sequences are LGHNA and YSLEER. The CDR3 runs 15 residues.

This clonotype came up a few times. In DNA form, the CDR3 reads TGTGCCAGCAGCCAAGATCATCCTTTCTACGAGCAGTACTTC. Its translation is CASSQDHPFYEQYF. V usage is TRBV14 and J usage is TRBJ2-7, with no clear D. The CDR3 sequence is 14 residues long. V was pared by 0 bases and J by 3 bases, with 9 bases between. Germline lookup yields CDR1 SGHDN and CDR2 FVKESK.

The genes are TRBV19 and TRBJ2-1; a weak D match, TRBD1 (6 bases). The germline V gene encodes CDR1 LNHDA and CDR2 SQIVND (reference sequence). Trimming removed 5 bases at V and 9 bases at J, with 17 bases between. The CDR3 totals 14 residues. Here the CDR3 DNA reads TGTGCCAGTAGTTGGGAGAACAGGGCTAGTGAGCAGTTCTTC. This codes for CASSWENRASEQFF.

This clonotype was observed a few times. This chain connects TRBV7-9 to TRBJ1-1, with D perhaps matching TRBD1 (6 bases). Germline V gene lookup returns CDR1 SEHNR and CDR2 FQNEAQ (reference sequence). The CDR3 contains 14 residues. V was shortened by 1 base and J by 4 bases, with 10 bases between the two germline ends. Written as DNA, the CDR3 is TGTGCCAGCAGCTTAGAGAACAGGGTCACTGAAGCTTTCTTT. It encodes CASSLENRVTEAFF.

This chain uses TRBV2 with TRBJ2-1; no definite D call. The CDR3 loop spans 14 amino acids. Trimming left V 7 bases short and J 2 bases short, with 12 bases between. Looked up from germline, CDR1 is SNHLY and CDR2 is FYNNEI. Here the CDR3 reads CASMWASPYNEQFF. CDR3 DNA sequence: TGTGCCAGCATGTGGGCGAGCCCCTACAATGAGCAGTTCTTC.

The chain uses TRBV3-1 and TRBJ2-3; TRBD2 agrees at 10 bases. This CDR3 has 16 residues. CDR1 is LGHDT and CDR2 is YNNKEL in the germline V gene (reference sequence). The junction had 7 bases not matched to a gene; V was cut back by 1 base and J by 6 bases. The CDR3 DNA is TGTGCCAGCAGCCAAGTGGCTAGCGGGAGTGGGGATACGCAGTATTTT. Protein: CASSQVASGSGDTQYF.

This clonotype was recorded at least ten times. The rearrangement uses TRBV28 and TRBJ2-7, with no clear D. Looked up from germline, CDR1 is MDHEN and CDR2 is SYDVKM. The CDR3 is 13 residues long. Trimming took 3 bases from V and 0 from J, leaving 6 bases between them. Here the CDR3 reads CASSFEYSYEQYF. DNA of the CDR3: TGTGCCAGCAGTTTTGAGTACTCCTACGAGCAGTACTTC.

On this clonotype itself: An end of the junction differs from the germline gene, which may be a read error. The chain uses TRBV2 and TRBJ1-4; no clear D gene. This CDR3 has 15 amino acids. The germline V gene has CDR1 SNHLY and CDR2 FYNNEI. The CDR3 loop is CASSVGESTYENLFF. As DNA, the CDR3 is TGTGCCAGCAGTGTAGGAGAGTCAACATATGAAAATCTGTTTTTT.

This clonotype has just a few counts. CDR3 bases: TGTGCCATATTCAGCGGTTCCTACAATGAGCAGTTCTTC. Translating gives CAIFSGSYNEQFF. The chain employs TRBV6-6 and TRBJ2-1, with D perhaps TRBD2 (5 bases). Per germline, CDR1 MNHNY and CDR2 SVGAGI (reference sequence). Trimming pared 10 bases from V and 1 base from J, leaving 11 bases between. This CDR3 contains 13 residues.

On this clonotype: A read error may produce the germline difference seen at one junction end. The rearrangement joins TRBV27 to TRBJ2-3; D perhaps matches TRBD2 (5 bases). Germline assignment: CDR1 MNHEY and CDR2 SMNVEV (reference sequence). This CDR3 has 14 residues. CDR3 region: CASISGGRSDTQFF. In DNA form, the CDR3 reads TGTGCCAGTATAAGCGGAGGAAGGTCAGATACGCAGTTTTTT.

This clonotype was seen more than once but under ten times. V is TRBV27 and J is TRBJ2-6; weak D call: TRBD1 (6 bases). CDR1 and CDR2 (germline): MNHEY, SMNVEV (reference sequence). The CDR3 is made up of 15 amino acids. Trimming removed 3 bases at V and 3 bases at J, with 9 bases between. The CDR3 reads CASSFNRVGANVLTF. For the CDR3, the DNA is TGTGCCAGCAGTTTTAACAGGGTTGGGGCCAACGTCCTGACTTTC.

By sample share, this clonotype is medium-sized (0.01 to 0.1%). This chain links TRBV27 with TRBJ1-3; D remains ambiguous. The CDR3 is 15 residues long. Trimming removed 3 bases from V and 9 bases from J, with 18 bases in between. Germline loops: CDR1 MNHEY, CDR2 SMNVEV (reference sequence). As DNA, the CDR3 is TGTGCCAGCAGTTTGTCCGGCAGCCTTGCGGGCACCATATATTTT. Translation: CASSLSGSLAGTIYF.

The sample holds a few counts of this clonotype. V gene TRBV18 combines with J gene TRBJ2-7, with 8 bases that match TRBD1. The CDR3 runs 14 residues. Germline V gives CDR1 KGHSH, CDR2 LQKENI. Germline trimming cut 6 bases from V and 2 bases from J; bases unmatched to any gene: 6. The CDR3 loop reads CASSLRDRTYEQYF. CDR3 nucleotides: TGTGCCAGCTCGCTCCGGGACAGGACCTACGAGCAGTACTTC.

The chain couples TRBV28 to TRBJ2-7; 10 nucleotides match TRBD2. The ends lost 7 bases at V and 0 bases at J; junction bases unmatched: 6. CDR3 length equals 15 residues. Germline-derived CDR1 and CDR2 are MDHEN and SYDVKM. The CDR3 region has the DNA TGTGCCAGCACCCAAGCGGGAGGGAGCTCCTACGAGCAGTACTTC. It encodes CASTQAGGSSYEQYF.

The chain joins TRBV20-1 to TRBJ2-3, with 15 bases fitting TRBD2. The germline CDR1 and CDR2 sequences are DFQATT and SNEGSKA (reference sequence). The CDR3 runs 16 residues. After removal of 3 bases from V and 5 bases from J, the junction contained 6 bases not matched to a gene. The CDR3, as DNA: TGCAGTGCTAGTGATTGGACTAGCGGGAGGGAAGATACGCAGTATTTT. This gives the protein CSASDWTSGREDTQYF.

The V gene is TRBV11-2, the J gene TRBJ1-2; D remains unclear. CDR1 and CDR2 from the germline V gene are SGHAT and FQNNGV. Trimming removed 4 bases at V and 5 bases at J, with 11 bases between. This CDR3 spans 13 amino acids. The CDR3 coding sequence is TGTGCCAGCAGCTCGTACATACGATATGGCTACACCTTC. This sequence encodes CASSSYIRYGYTF. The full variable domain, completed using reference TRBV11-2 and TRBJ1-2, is EAGVAQSPRYKIIEKRQSVAFWCNPISGHATLYWYQQILGQGPKLLIQFQNNGVVDDSQLPKDRFSAERLKGVDSTLKIQPAKLEDSAVYLCASSSYIRYGYTFGSGTRLTVV.

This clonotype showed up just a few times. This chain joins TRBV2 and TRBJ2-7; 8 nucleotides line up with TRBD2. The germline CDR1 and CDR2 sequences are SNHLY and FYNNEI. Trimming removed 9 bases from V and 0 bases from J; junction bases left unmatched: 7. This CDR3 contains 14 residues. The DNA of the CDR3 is TGTGCCAGAAGAGGAACTAGCGGCTCCTACGAGCAGTACTTC. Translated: CARRGTSGSYEQYF.

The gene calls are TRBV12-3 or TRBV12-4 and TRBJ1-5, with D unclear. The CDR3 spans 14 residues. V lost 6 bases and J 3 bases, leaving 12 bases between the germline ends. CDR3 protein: CASSHGRNNQPQHF. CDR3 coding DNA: TGTGCCAGCAGCCACGGACGGAACAATCAGCCCCAGCATTTT.

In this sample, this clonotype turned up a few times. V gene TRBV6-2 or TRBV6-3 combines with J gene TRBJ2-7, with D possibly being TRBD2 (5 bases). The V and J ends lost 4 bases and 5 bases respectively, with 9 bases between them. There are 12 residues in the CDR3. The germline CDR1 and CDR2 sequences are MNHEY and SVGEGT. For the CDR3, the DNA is TGTGCCAGCAGTTGGAGGTGGAACGAGCAGTACTTC. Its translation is CASSWRWNEQYF.

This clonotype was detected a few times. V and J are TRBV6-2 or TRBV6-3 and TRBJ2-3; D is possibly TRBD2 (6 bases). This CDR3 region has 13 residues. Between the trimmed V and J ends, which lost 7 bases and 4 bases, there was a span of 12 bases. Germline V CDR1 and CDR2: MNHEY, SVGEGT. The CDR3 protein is CASTDWGADTQYF. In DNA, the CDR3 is TGTGCCAGCACCGATTGGGGGGCAGATACGCAGTATTTT.

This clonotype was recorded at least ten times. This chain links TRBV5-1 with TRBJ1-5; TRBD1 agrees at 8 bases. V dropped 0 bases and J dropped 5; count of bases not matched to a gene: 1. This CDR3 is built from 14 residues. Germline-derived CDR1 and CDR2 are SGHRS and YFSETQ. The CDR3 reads CASSLAGGYQPQHF. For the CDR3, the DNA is TGCGCCAGCAGCTTGGCAGGGGGCTATCAGCCCCAGCATTTT.

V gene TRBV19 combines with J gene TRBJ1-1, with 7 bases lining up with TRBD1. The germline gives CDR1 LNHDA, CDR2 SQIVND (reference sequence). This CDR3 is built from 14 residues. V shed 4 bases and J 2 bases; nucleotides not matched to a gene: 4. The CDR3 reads CASSKGGGNTEAFF. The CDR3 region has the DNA TGTGCCAGTAGTAAAGGGGGCGGTAACACTGAAGCTTTCTTT. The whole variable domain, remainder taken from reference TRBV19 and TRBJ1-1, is DGGITQSPKYLFRKEGQNVTLSCEQNLNHDAMYWYRQDPGQGLRLIYYSQIVNDFQKGDIAEGYSVSREKKESFPLTVTSAQKNPTAFYLCASSKGGGNTEAFFGQGTRLTVV.

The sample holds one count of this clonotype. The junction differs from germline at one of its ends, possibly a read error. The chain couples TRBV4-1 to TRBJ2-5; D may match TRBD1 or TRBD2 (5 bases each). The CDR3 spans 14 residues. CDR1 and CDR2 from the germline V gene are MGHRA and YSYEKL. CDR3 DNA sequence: TGCGCCAGCAGCCCGGGACCGAACCGAGAGCCCCAGTACTTC. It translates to CASSPGPNREPQYF.

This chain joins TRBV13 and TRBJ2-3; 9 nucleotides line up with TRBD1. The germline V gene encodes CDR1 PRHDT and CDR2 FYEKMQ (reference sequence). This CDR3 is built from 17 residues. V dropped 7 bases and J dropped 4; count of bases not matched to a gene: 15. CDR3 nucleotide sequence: TGTGCCAGCAACTTTGGTTTTGGGACAGGGAGGCCAGATACGCAGTATTTT. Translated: CASNFGFGTGRPDTQYF.

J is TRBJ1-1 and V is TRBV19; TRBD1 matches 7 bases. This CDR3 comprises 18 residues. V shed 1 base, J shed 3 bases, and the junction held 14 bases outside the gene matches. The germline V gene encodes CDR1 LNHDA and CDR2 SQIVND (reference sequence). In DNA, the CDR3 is TGTGCCAGTAGTATAGTCCCTCTGACAGGGATTGGTTACACTGAAGCTTTCTTT. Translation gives CASSIVPLTGIGYTEAFF. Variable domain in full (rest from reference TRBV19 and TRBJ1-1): DGGITQSPKYLFRKEGQNVTLSCEQNLNHDAMYWYRQDPGQGLRLIYYSQIVNDFQKGDIAEGYSVSREKKESFPLTVTSAQKNPTAFYLCASSIVPLTGIGYTEAFFGQGTRLTVV.

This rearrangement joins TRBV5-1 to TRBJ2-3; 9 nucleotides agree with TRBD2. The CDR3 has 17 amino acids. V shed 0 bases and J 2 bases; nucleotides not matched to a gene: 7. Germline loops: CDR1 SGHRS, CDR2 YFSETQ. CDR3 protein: CASSLVGSGGPTDTQYF. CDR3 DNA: TGCGCCAGCAGCTTGGTTGGTAGCGGGGGCCCCACAGATACGCAGTATTTT. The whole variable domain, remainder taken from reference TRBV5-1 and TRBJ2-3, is KAGVTQTPRYLIKTRGQQVTLSCSPISGHRSVSWYQQTPGQGLQFLFEYFSETQRNKGNFPGRFSGRQFSNSRSEMNVSTLELGDSALYLCASSLVGSGGPTDTQYFGPGTRLTVL.

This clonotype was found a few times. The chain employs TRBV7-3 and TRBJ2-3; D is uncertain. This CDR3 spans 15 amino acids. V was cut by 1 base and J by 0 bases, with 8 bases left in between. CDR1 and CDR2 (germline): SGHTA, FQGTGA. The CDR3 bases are TGTGCCAGCAGCTTAAGTGAAAGGAGCACAGATACGCAGTATTTT. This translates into CASSLSERSTDTQYF.